This TCR beta chain was recorded in a study of PD-1 blockade in classical Hodgkin lymphoma. The wider study: The study gave patients nivolumab 3 mg/kg intravenously every 2 weeks.

A word on this clone: Its antigen is undetermined.

The CDR3 covers 12 residues. Between the trimmed V and J ends, which lost 4 bases and 6 bases, there was a span of 12 bases. The germline CDR1 and CDR2 sequences are GTSNPN and SVGIG (reference sequence). Sequenced by immunoSEQ multiplex PCR; TCRdb stores in-frame clones only, minus some. This repertoire shows 9,000 to 13,000 clones, roughly four fifths found once; its top ten account for 2.5% to 4%. Findings and limits, study-wide: Before treatment, TCR diversity in newly diagnosed patients was reportedly lower than in healthy donors.

Time point specified: cycle 4 day 1 (C4D1), after about 6 weeks of nivolumab. No patient escaped relapse after autologous stem cell transplantation, and brentuximab vedotin exposure varied. By magnetic negative selection, CD4+ T cells were purified from thawed PBMCs. This sample comprised CD4+ T cells from blood, obtained before the fourth cycle of nivolumab. This rearrangement joins TRBV30 to TRBJ1-1, with D possibly TRBD1 on 6 matching bases. This receptor was taken from a human donor with classical Hodgkin lymphoma. CDR3: CAWTGEDAEAFF. DNA for the CDR3: TGTGCCTGGACAGGGGAGGATGCTGAAGCTTTCTTT.